This passage covers 15 T cell receptor beta chains from one sample sequenced in a study of blood T cell repertoires in COVID-19. Data came from immunoSEQ multiplex PCR; TCRdb stores just in-frame clones and leaves some out. The data contain 200,000 to 250,000 clones, around 89% of them singletons. Sequencing was done on a sample of PBMCs or T cells enriched from blood (not recorded which). These receptors were collected from a woman aged 25 to 39 who had recovered from COVID-19.

The V and J genes are TRBV6-4 and TRBJ2-1; 10 nucleotides align to TRBD2. V trimming: 4 bases; J trimming: 8 bases; junction bases outside the gene matches: 5. Germline values: CDR1 MRHNA, CDR2 SNTAGT. The CDR3 contains 14 residues. The CDR3 DNA sequence: TGTGCCAGCAGTGTTCTAGCGGGAGTCCATGAGCAGTTCTTC. Protein sequence: CASSVLAGVHEQFF.

The chain is built from TRBV20-1 and TRBJ1-2; D might be TRBD1 (5 bases). The V and J ends lost 7 bases and 10 bases respectively, with 13 bases between them. CDR1 is DFQATT and CDR2 is SNEGSKA in the germline V gene (reference sequence). CDR3 length: 10 amino acids. CDR3 protein: CSGKGQPYTF. The DNA of the CDR3 is TGCAGTGGAAAGGGGCAGCCCTACACCTTC.

The chain carries TRBV15 and TRBJ1-4; D unresolved. Between the trimmed V and J ends, which lost 0 bases and 6 bases, there was a span of 11 bases. This CDR3 has 15 residues. From germline, CDR1 is LNHNV and CDR2 YYDKDF (reference sequence). CDR3 nucleotide sequence: TGTGCCACCAGCAGAGATGCCCACCCAGATGAAAAACTGTTTTTT. Its translation: CATSRDAHPDEKLFF.

The chain is built from TRBV30 and TRBJ1-5; perhaps TRBD1 as D (6 bases). The CDR3 extends over 15 amino acids. Trimming cost V 0 bases and J 7 bases, with 16 bases left between them. Germline V gives CDR1 GTSNPN, CDR2 SVGIG (reference sequence). DNA of the CDR3: TGTGCCTGGAGTGTACGGGGGGGGCTTGGGCAGCCCCAGCATTTT. Its protein is CAWSVRGGLGQPQHF.

This clone turned up a few times. J is TRBJ2-3 and V is TRBV28; D is unclear. The CDR3 has 13 amino acids. V gave up 2 bases and J gave up 4 bases, with 7 bases separating them. From germline, CDR1 is MDHEN and CDR2 SYDVKM. CDR3 sequence reads: CASSLVSSDTQYF. CDR3 DNA: TGTGCCAGCAGTTTAGTCTCCTCAGATACGCAGTATTTT.

The V gene is TRBV30, the J gene TRBJ2-1; no definite D call. V was cut by 0 bases and J by 9 bases, with 12 bases left in between. The germline V gene has CDR1 GTSNPN and CDR2 SVGIG (reference sequence). The CDR3 totals 13 residues. For the CDR3, the DNA is TGTGCCTGGAGTGTAGATTCAGAATCTGAGCAGTTCTTC. This translates into CAWSVDSESEQFF.

This clone was observed a handful of times. CDR3: CASSPGQGPINTIYF. As DNA, the CDR3 is TGTGCCAGCAGCCCCGGACAGGGGCCGATAAACACCATATATTTT. This chain uses TRBV28 with TRBJ1-3; TRBD1 matches 9 bases. J lost 6 bases, V lost 6 bases, and 9 bases had no gene match. The CDR3 is 15 amino acids. The germline CDR1 and CDR2 sequences are MDHEN and SYDVKM.

The chain combines TRBV7-2 with TRBJ1-3; TRBD1 matches at 7 bases. CDR1 SGHTA and CDR2 FQGNSA come from the germline V gene. The CDR3 contains 15 residues. After removal of 5 bases from V and 2 bases from J, the junction contained 6 bases not matched to a gene. CDR3 coding DNA: TGTGCCAGCAGCCCACAAGGGACAGCTGGAAACACCATATATTTT. Its translation is CASSPQGTAGNTIYF.

In this sample, this clone turned up a few times. V usage is TRBV28 and J usage is TRBJ2-7; the D is unclear. Per the germline V gene, CDR1 is MDHEN and CDR2 is SYDVKM. The CDR3 is 15 residues long. V lost 2 bases, J lost 1 base, and 12 bases lay in between. The CDR3 reads CASSLVSPLSYEQYF. CDR3 nucleotide sequence: TGTGCCAGCAGTTTAGTGAGTCCCCTGTCCTACGAGCAGTACTTC. The whole variable domain, remainder taken from reference TRBV28 and TRBJ2-7, is DVKVTQSSRYLVKRTGEKVFLECVQDMDHENMFWYRQDPGLGLRLIYFSYDVKMKEKGDIPEGYSVSREKKERFSLILESASTNQTSMYLCASSLVSPLSYEQYFGPGTRLTVT.

The rearrangement links TRBV30 to TRBJ2-7, with D perhaps matching TRBD1 (6 bases). This CDR3 has 14 amino acids. Germline CDR1 GTSNPN, CDR2 SVGIG (reference sequence). Trimming cost V 4 bases and J 0 bases, with 13 bases left between them. The CDR3: CAWKGHPSSYEQYF. The DNA for the CDR3 is TGTGCCTGGAAGGGACACCCGAGCTCCTACGAGCAGTACTTC.

V and J are TRBV10-3 and TRBJ2-2, with no clear D. CDR1 and CDR2 (germline): ENHRY, SYGVKD. The CDR3 runs 15 residues. V lost 8 bases and J lost 4, with 17 bases in between. CDR3 loop: CAIHDPERGTGELFF. CDR3 in DNA: TGTGCCATCCACGACCCCGAGCGTGGCACCGGGGAGCTGTTTTTT.

The J gene is TRBJ1-5, the V gene TRBV2; D is undetermined. This CDR3 comprises 14 residues. Germline lookup yields CDR1 SNHLY and CDR2 FYNNEI. Trimming left V 5 bases short and J 3 bases short, with 11 bases between. CDR3: CASSPGTINQPQHF. In DNA form, the CDR3 reads TGTGCCAGCAGTCCTGGAACTATCAATCAGCCCCAGCATTTT.

The sample holds many counts of this clone. The rearrangement uses TRBV5-6 and TRBJ2-6; D might be TRBD2 (5 bases). Trimming shortened V by 4 bases and J by 5 bases, and 13 bases separated the two germline ends. The CDR3 totals 15 residues. The germline gives CDR1 SGHDT, CDR2 YYEEEE. This CDR3 is CASSPLEDWANVLTF. CDR3 nucleotides: TGTGCCAGCAGCCCGCTCGAGGACTGGGCCAACGTCCTGACTTTC.

The gene calls are TRBV11-2 and TRBJ2-7; 12 positions match TRBD2. V lost 8 bases and J lost 3; bases outside the gene matches: 5. This CDR3 region has 14 residues. CDR1 and CDR2 from the germline V gene are SGHAT and FQNNGV. Here the CDR3 DNA reads TGTGCCAGCTCACCGACTAGCGGGAGCTACGAGCAGTACTTC. Its translation is CASSPTSGSYEQYF.

The J gene is TRBJ1-3, the V gene TRBV5-4; tentatively, D is TRBD1 (6 bases). From germline, CDR1 is SGHNT and CDR2 YYREEE (reference sequence). The CDR3 is 16 residues long. The germline V and J ends were trimmed by 0 bases and 2 bases, with 12 bases remaining between them. This chain's CDR3 is CASSLGAGAAGNTIYF. The DNA of the CDR3 is TGTGCCAGCAGCTTGGGGGCGGGGGCAGCTGGAAACACCATATATTTT.